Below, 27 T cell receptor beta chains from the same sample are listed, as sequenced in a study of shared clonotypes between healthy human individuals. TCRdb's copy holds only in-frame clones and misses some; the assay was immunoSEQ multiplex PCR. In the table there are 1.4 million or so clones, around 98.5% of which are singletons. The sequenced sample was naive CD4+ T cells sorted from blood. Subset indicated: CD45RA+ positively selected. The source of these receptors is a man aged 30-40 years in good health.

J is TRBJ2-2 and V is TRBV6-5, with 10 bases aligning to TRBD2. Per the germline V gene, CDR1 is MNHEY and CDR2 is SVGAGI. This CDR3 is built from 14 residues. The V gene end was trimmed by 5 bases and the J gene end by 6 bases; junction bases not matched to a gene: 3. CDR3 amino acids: CASSTGTSAGELFF. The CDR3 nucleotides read TGTGCCAGCAGTACCGGGACTAGCGCCGGGGAGCTGTTTTTT.

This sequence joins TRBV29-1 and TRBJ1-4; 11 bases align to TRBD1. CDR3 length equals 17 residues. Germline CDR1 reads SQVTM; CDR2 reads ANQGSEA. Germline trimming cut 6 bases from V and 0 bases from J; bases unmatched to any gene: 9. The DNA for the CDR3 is TGCAGCGTGGAGATGGACAGGGGGCCGGCAACTAATGAAAAACTGTTTTTT. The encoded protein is CSVEMDRGPATNEKLFF.

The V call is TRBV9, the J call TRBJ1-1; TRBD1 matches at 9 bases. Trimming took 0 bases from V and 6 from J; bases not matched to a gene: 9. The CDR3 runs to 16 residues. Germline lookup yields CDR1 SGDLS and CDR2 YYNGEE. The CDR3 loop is CASSVGLTGGDAEAFF. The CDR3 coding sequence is TGTGCCAGCAGCGTAGGGCTTACAGGGGGCGATGCTGAAGCTTTCTTT.

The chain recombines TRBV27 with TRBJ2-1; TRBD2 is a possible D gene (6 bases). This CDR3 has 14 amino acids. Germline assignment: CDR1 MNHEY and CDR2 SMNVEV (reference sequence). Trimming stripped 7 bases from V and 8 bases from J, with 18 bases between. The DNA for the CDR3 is TGTGCCAGCAAGACCGCCCTAGCGTCGGATGAGCAGTTCTTC. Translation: CASKTALASDEQFF.

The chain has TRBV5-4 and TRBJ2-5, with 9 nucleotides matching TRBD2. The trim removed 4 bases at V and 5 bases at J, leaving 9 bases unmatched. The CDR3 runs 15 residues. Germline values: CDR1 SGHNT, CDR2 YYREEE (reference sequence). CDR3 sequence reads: CASSRPTSGRETQYF. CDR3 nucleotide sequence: TGTGCCAGCAGCCGACCGACTAGCGGTCGGGAGACCCAGTACTTC.

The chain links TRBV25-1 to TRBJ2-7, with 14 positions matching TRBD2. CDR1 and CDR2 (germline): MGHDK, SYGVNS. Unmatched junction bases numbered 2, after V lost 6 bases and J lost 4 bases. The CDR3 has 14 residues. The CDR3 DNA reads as TGTGCCAGCAGCCGACTAGCGGGAGGGTACGAGCAGTACTTC. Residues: CASSRLAGGYEQYF.

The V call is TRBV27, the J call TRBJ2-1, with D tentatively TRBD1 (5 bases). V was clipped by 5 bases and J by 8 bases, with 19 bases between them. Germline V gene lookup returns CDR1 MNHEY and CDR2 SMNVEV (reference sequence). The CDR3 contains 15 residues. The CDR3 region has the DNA TGTGCCAGCAGTACCTCGCCCAGGGATAGGTATGAGCAGTTCTTC. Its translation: CASSTSPRDRYEQFF.

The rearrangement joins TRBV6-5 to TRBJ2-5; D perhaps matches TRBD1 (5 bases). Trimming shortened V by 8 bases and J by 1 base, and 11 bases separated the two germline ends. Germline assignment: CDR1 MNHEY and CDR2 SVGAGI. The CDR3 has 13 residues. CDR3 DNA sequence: TGTGCCAGCCGGAGACAGCTCCAAGAGACCCAGTACTTC. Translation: CASRRQLQETQYF.

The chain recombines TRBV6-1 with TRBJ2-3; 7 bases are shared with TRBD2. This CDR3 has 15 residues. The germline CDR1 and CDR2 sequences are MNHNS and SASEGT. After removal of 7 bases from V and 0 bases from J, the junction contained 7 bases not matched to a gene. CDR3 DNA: TGTGCCAGCACGGGGACTACTTACAGCACAGATACGCAGTATTTT. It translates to CASTGTTYSTDTQYF.

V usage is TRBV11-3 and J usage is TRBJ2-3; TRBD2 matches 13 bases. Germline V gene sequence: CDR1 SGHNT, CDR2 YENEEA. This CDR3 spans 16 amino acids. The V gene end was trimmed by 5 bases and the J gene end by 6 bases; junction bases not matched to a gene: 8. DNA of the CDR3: TGTGCCAGCAGCGAGACTAGCGGGAGGCCACGGGATACGCAGTATTTT. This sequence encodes CASSETSGRPRDTQYF.

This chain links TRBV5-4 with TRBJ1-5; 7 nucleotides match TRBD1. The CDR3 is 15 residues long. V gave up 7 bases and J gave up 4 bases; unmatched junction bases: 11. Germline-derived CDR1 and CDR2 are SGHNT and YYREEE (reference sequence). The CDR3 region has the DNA TGTGCCAGCTATACCTTCGGACAGGTTAATCAGCCCCAGCATTTT. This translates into CASYTFGQVNQPQHF.

The CDR3 here is CASSLDLAGGGGDTQYF. The CDR3 region has the DNA TGTGCCAGCAGCCTAGATCTAGCGGGAGGCGGAGGAGATACGCAGTATTTT. The J gene is TRBJ2-3, the V gene TRBV7-2, with 11 positions matching TRBD2. With 5 bases clipped from V and 5 bases from J, the junction kept 12 bases outside the gene matches. CDR1 SGHTA and CDR2 FQGNSA come from the germline V gene. The CDR3 consists of 17 residues.

The CDR3 region is CASRGLAQSYEQYF. The CDR3 DNA is TGTGCCAGCAGAGGACTAGCTCAGTCCTACGAGCAGTACTTC. This chain uses TRBV2 with TRBJ2-7; 8 nucleotides match TRBD2. The trim removed 6 bases at V and 1 base at J, leaving 5 bases unmatched. The CDR3 loop spans 14 amino acids. Germline V gene data show CDR1 as SNHLY and CDR2 as FYNNEI.

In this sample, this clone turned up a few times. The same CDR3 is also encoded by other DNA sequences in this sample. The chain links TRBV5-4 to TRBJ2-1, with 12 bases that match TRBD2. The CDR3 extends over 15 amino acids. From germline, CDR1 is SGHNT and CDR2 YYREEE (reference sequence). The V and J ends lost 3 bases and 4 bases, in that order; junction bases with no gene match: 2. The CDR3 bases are TGTGCCAGCAGCTCCGGGACTAGCGGGTACAATGAGCAGTTCTTC. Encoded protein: CASSSGTSGYNEQFF.

CDR3 loop: CASSHFLGYGYTF. The CDR3 region has the DNA TGTGCCAGCAGCCATTTCCTGGGGTATGGCTACACCTTC. The genes are TRBV16 and TRBJ1-2; D is undetermined. Germline V gives CDR1 KGHSY, CDR2 FQNENV. Deletions cut 3 bases from V and 5 bases from J, with 10 bases between. The CDR3 covers 13 residues. Filled out from reference TRBV16 and TRBJ1-2, the complete variable domain reads GEEVAQTPKHLVRGEGQKAKLYCAPIKGHSYVFWYQQVLKNEFKFLISFQNENVFDETGMPKERFSAKCLPNSPCSLEIQATKLEDSAVYFCASSHFLGYGYTFGSGTRLTVV.

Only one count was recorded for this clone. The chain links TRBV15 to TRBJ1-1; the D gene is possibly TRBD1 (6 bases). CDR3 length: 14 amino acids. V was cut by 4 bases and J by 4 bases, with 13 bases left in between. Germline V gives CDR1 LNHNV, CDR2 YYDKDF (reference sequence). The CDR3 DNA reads TGTGCCACCAGCAAGGGGGTGGTCGGCACTGAAGCTTTCTTT. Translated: CATSKGVVGTEAFF.

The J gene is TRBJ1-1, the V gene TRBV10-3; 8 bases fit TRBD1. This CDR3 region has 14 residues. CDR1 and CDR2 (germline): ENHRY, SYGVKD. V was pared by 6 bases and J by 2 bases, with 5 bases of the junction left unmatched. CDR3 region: CAISRGQGNTEAFF. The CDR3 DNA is TGTGCCATCAGCCGCGGACAGGGAAACACTGAAGCTTTCTTT.

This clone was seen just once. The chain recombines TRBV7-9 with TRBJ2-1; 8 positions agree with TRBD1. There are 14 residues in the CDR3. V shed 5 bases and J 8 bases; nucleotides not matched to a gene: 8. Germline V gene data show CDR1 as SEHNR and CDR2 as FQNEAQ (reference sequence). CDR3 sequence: CASSLFTTGDEQFF. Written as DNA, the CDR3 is TGTGCCAGCAGCCTGTTTACGACAGGGGATGAGCAGTTCTTC. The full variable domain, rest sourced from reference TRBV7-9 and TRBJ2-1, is DTGVSQNPRHKITKRGQNVTFRCDPISEHNRLYWYRQTLGQGPEFLTYFQNEAQLEKSRLLSDRFSAERPKGSFSTLEIQRTEQGDSAMYLCASSLFTTGDEQFFGPGTRLTVL.

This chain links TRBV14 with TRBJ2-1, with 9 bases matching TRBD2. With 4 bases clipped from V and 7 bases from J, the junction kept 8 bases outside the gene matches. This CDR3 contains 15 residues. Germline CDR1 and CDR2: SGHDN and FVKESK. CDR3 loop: CASSPHRGRGNEQFF. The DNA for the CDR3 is TGTGCCAGCAGCCCCCACCGCGGGAGGGGGAATGAGCAGTTCTTC.

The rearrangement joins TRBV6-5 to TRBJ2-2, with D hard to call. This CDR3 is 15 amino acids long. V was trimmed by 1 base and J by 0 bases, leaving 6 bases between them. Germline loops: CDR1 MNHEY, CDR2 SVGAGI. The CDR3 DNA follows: TGTGCCAGCAGTTACTTGGACCCGAACACCGGGGAGCTGTTTTTT. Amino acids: CASSYLDPNTGELFF.

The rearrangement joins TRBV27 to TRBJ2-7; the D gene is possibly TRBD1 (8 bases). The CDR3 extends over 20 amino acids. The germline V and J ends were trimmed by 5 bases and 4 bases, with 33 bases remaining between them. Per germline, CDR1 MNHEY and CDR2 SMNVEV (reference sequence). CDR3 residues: CASSLRTGRGSGSSGYEQYF. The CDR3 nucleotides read TGTGCCAGCAGTCTCCGGACAGGGAGAGGTAGCGGGTCAAGTGGGTACGAGCAGTACTTC.

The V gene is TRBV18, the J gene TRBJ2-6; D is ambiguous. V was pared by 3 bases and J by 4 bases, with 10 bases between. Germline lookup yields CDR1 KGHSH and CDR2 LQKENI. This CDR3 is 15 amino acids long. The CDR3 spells CASSPVPWGANVLTF. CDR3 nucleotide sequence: TGTGCCAGCTCACCGGTTCCTTGGGGGGCCAACGTCCTGACTTTC.

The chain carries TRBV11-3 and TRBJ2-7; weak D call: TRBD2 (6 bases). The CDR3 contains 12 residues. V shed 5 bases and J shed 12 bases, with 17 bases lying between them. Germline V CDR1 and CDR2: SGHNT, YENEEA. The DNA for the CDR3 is TGTGCCAGCAGCCCCGGGGGAGTCTCGGGGTACTTC. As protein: CASSPGGVSGYF.

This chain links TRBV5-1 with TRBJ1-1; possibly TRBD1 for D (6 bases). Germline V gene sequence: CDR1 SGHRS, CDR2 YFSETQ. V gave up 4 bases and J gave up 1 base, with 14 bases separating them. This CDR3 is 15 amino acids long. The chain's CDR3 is CASSPFTGKNTEAFF. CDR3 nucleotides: TGCGCCAGCAGCCCTTTCACAGGGAAGAACACTGAAGCTTTCTTT.

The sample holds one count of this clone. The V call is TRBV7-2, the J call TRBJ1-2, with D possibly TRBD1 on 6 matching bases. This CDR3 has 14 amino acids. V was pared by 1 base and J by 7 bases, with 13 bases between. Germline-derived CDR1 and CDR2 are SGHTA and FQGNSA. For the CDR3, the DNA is TGTGCCAGCAGCTTAGGGGGGGCGATCTTTGGCTACACCTTC. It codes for CASSLGGAIFGYTF.

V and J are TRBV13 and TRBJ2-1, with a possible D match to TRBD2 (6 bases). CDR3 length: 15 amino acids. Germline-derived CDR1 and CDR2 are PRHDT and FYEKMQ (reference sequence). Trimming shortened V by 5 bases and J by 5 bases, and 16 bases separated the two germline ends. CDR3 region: CASSPKRRADNEQFF. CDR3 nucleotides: TGTGCCAGCAGCCCAAAGCGGAGGGCAGACAATGAGCAGTTCTTC.

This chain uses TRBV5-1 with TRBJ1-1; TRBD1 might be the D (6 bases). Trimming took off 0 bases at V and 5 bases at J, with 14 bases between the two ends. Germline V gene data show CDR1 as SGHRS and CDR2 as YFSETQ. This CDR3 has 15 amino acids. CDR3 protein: CASSLELGGRTEAFF. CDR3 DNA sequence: TGCGCCAGCAGCTTGGAACTAGGGGGTAGGACTGAAGCTTTCTTT. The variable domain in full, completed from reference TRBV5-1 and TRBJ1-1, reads KAGVTQTPRYLIKTRGQQVTLSCSPISGHRSVSWYQQTPGQGLQFLFEYFSETQRNKGNFPGRFSGRQFSNSRSEMNVSTLELGDSALYLCASSLELGGRTEAFFGQGTRLTVV.